This T cell receptor beta chain came from a study (dated by TCRdb to about 2016). Cut back by 3 bases and 0 bases, the V and J ends lie 15 bases apart. Reading the germline V gene (reference sequence) gives CDR1 GTSNPN and CDR2 SVGIG. The CDR3 starts with the cysteine, ends with the phenylalanine, and has 16 residues. Of all the DNA, just the CDR3 is kept, 48 bases in frame from base 1. Library construction relied on RT-PCR. These reads were obtained on an Illumina MiSeq. TCRdb passed the public sequencing reads through fastp at Q25 and MiXCR, retaining productive beta sequences. A single entry per CDR3 protein holds the most common genes and DNA from its merged rows. This sample lists more than 550,000 distinct CDR3 sequences; 14% were detected once. Of the sample, around 3.3% falls within the top ten clones. This clonotype was seen a few times. Its antigen is currently not known. Base qualities are not recorded, but no much larger clone differs from it by a single base.

Sequenced: memory CD4+ T cells from blood. The source of this sequence is a female donor in good health, serving as a healthy control. Recombination connected TRBV30 to TRBJ2-1; possibly the D gene is TRBD2, per 6 matching bases. The nucleotide sequence is TGTGCCTGGAGGGGGGTTCGGGGGAGCTCCTACAATGAGCAGTTCTTC. The translation is CAWRGVRGSSYNEQFF.